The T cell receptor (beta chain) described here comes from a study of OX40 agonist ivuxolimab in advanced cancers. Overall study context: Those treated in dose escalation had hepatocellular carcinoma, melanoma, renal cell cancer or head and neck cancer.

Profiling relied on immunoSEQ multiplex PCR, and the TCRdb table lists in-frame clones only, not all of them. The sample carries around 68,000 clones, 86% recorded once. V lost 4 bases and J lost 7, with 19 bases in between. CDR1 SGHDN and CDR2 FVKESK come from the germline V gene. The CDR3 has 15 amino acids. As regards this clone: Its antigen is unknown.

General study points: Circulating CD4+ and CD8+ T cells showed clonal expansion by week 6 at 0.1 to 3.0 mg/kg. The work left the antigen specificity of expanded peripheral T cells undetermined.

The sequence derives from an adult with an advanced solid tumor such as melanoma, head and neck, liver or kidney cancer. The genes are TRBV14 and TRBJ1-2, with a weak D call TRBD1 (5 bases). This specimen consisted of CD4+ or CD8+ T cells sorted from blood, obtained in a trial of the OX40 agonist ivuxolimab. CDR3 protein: CASSPLGWRGGGYTF. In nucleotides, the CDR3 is TGTGCCAGCAGCCCTTTGGGTTGGAGGGGAGGTGGCTACACCTTC.